The entry below describes one T cell receptor beta chain. The ends lost 11 bases at V and 1 base at J; junction bases unmatched: 13. The CDR3 has 15 residues. Germline CDR1 and CDR2: LGHNT and FRNRAP. These data belong to a study of blood T cell repertoires in COVID-19. Profiling relied on immunoSEQ multiplex PCR, and the TCRdb table lists in-frame clones only, not all of them. This sample has around 93,000 clones, with 80% to 90% found just once. The genes are TRBV12-5 and TRBJ1-2; 7 bases are a match to TRBD1. The sample taken for sequencing was peripheral blood. The clonotype originates from a man aged 80 or over with acute or convalescent COVID-19. The CDR3 DNA reads as TGTGCTTACAGATCAGGGACAGTCAATAACTATGGCTACACCTTC. Residues: CAYRSGTVNNYGYTF.